This T cell receptor beta chain was retrieved from a study of cytomegalovirus exposure and HLA in healthy donors. This clone was counted a few times. The antigen is undetermined. Study-level points and caveats: Reportedly, fewer N-insertions than the approximately 690-donor mean appeared in an Asian-associated ancestry cluster in a later analysis.

The CDR3 length is 16 residues. V was clipped by 1 base and J by 7 bases, with 17 bases between them. Per germline, CDR1 MGHRA and CDR2 YSYEKL. PCR used 60 Vbeta primers and 13 Jbeta primers. The data were produced by immunoSEQ multiplex PCR, yet TCRdb's version contains in-frame clones alone and is incomplete. The top ten hold around 1.6% of the sample, which has about 140,000 clones, just over 70% seen once. V gene TRBV4-1 combines with J gene TRBJ2-1; the D is unclear. This TCR came from a woman aged 25-40 years in good health and CMV-seronegative. The sample was PBMCs. The DNA of the CDR3 is TGCGCCAGCAGCCAAGTATGGGCCCCTCCGTGGAATGAGCAGTTCTTC. This gives the protein CASSQVWAPPWNEQFF.